This TCR beta chain is drawn from a study of blood T cell repertoires in COVID-19. The overall study: Some COVID-19 samples were acute and others convalescent; all came from the United States, Italy and Spain. Nucleic acid was either cDNA or gDNA, and it came from T cells, B-cell-depleted T cells, or PBMCs.

Authors' methods: Reference gene primer amplification gave estimated nucleated cell counts. The protocol was immunoSEQ multiplex PCR, while the TCRdb copy is restricted to in-frame clones and leaves out a portion. V, J and clone size derive from that table, while D and trimming were established from the DNA sequence. The repertoire consists of around 150,000 clones, with 87% occurring once and the leading ten covering over 4.5%. Only one count was recorded for this clone. Germline lookup yields CDR1 LNHDA and CDR2 SQIVND (reference sequence). The V and J ends lost 4 bases and 3 bases, in that order; junction bases with no gene match: 4. The CDR3 consists of 16 residues.

This chain links TRBV19 with TRBJ1-5; 12 bases line up with TRBD1. This TCR came from a human donor in a cohort sampled during active COVID-19. The sequenced material came from peripheral blood. The CDR3: CASSTGTGGFNQPQHF. The CDR3 DNA follows: TGTGCCAGTAGTACGGGGACAGGGGGCTTCAATCAGCCCCAGCATTTT.